This TCR beta chain is from a study of blood T cell repertoires in COVID-19. Study information: The United States, Italy and Spain provided the acute and convalescent COVID-19 samples. In each case, the material was cDNA or gDNA derived from T cells, B-cell-depleted T cells, or PBMCs.

The CDR3 covers 16 residues. From germline, CDR1 is SGHTS and CDR2 YDEGEE. Trimming took off 1 base at V and 5 bases at J, with 17 bases between the two ends. Using immunoSEQ multiplex PCR, the repertoire was profiled, and TCRdb retains in-frame clones only, with some absent. Here the sample spans 250,000 to 350,000 clones, 89% being singletons. This rearrangement joins TRBV5-8 to TRBJ2-3; tentative D call: TRBD1 (6 bases). The sequence was collected from a woman aged 55-75 years with acute or convalescent COVID-19. Specimen: peripheral blood. The CDR3 here is CASSLTGPTNIDTQYF. In DNA, the CDR3 is TGTGCCAGCAGCTTGACAGGGCCTACAAACATAGATACGCAGTATTTT.